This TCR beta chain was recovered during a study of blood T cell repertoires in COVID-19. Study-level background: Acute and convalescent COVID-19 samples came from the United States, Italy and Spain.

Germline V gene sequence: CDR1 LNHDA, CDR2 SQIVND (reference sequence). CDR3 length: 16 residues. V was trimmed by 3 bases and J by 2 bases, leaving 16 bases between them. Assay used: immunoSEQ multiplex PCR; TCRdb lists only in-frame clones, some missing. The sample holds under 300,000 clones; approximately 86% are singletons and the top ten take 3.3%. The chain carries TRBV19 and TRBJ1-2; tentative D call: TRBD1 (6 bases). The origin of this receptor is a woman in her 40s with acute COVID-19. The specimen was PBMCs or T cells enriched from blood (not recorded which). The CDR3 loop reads CASSIIAGESNYGYTF. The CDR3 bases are TGTGCCAGTAGTATTATAGCAGGGGAGAGCAACTATGGCTACACCTTC.